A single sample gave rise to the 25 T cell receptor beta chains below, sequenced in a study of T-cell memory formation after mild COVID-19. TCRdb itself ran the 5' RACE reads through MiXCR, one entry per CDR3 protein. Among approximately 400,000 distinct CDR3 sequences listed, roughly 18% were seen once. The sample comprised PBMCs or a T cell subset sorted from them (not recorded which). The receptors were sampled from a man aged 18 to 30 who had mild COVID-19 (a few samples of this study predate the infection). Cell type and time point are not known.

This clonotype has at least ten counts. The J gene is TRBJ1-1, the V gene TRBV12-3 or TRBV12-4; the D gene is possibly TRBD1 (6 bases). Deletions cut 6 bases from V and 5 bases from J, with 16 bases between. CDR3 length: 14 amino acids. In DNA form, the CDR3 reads TGTGCCAGCAGCCCGACAGGAAAGGGGACTGAAGCTTTCTTT. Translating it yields CASSPTGKGTEAFF.

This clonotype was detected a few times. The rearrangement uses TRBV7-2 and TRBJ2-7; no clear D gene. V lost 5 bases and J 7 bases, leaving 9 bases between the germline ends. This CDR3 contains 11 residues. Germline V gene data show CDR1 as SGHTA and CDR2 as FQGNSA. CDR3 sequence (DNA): TGTGCCAGCAGCGCTAGAGGAGAGCAGTACTTC. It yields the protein CASSARGEQYF.

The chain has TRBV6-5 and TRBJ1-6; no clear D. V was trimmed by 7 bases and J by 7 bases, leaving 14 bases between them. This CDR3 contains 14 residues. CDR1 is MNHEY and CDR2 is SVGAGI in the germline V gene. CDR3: CASNLGPINSPLHF. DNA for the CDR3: TGTGCCAGCAACCTTGGGCCTATAAATTCACCCCTCCACTTT.

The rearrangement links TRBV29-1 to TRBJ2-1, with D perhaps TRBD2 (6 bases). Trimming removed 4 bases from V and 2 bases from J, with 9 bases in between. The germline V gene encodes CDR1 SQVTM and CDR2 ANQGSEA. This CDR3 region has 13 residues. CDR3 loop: CSVVPGAYNEQFF. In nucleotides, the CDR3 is TGCAGCGTTGTCCCGGGAGCCTACAATGAGCAGTTCTTC.

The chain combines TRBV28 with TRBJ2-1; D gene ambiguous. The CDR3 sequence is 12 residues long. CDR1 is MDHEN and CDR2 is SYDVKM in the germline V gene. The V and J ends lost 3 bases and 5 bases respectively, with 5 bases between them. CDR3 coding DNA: TGTGCCAGCAGTTTTCAGCACAATGAGCAGTTCTTC. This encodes CASSFQHNEQFF.

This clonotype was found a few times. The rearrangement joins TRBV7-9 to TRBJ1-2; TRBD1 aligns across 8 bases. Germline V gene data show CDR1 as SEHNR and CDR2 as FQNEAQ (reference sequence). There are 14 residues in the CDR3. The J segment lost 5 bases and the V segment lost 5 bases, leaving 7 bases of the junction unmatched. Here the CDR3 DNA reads TGTGCCAGCAGCGGACAGGGCGGAATGTATGGCTACACCTTC. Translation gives CASSGQGGMYGYTF.

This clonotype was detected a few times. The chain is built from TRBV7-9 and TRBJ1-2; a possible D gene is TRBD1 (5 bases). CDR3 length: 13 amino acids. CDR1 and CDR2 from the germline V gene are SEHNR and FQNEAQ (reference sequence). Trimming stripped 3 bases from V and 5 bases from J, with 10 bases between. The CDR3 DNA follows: TGTGCCAGCAGCTTGGGGCAGGAGTATGGCTACACCTTC. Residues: CASSLGQEYGYTF.

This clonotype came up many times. CDR3 in DNA: TGTGCCAGCAGTCTTTTATCAGGGAATCAGCCCCAGCATTTT. Translation gives CASSLLSGNQPQHF. The rearrangement joins TRBV28 to TRBJ1-5, with D possibly being TRBD1 (5 bases). The CDR3 is made up of 14 amino acids. Germline loops: CDR1 MDHEN, CDR2 SYDVKM. Deletions cut 5 bases from V and 4 bases from J, with 12 bases between.

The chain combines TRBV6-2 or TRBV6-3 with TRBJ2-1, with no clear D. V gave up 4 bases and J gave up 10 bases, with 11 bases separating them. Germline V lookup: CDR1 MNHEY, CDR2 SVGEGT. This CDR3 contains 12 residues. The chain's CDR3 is CASSSRRGEQFF. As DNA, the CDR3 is TGTGCCAGCAGTTCGAGGCGAGGAGAGCAGTTCTTC.

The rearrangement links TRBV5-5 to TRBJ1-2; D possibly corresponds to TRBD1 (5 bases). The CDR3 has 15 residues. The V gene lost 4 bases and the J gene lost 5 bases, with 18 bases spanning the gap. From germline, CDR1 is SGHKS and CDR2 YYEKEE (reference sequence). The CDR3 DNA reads TGTGCCAGCAGCCTAAGGGGAGGGCCAGGGTATGGCTACACCTTC. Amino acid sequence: CASSLRGGPGYGYTF. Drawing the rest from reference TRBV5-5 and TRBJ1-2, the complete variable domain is DAGVTQSPTHLIKTRGQQVTLRCSPISGHKSVSWYQQVLGQGPQFIFQYYEKEERGRGNFPDRFSARQFPNYSSELNVNALLLGDSALYLCASSLRGGPGYGYTFGSGTRLTVV.

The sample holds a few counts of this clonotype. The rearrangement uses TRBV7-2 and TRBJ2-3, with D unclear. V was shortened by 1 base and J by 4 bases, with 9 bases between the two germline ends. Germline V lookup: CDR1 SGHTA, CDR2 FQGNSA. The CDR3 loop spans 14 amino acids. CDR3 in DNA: TGTGCCAGCAGCTTAGGTGTAGCTTCAGATACGCAGTATTTT. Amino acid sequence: CASSLGVASDTQYF.

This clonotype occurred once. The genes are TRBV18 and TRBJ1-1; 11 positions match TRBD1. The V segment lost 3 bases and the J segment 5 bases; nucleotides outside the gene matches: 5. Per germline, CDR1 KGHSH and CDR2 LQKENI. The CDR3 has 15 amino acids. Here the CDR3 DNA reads TGTGCCAGCTCACCCGGGACAGGGGGTAGGACTGAAGCTTTCTTT. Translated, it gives CASSPGTGGRTEAFF.

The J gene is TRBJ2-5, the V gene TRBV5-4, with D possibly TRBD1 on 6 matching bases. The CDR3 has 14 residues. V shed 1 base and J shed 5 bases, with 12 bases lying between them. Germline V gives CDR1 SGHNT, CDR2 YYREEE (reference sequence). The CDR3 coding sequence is TGTGCCAGCAGCTTGTGGGGGCTGGGCGAGACCCAGTACTTC. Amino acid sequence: CASSLWGLGETQYF.

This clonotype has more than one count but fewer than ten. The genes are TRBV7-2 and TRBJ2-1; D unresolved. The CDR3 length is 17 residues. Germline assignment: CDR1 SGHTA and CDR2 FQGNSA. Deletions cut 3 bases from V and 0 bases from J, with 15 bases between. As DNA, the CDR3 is TGTGCCAGCAGCTTGGACGGATTAAAGAGCTCCTACAATGAGCAGTTCTTC. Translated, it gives CASSLDGLKSSYNEQFF.

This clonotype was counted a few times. In DNA, the CDR3 is TGTGCCAGCAGTTTAATCAATCGGGCAGGGAGGTCCCTCGAGGAGACCCAGTACTTC. Protein: CASSLINRAGRSLEETQYF. This sequence joins TRBV28 and TRBJ2-5; tentative D call: TRBD2 (6 bases). CDR3 length: 19 amino acids. Looked up from germline, CDR1 is MDHEN and CDR2 is SYDVKM. V lost 2 bases and J lost 5, with 27 bases in between. The whole variable domain, remainder taken from reference TRBV28 and TRBJ2-5, is DVKVTQSSRYLVKRTGEKVFLECVQDMDHENMFWYRQDPGLGLRLIYFSYDVKMKEKGDIPEGYSVSREKKERFSLILESASTNQTSMYLCASSLINRAGRSLEETQYFGPGTRLLVL.

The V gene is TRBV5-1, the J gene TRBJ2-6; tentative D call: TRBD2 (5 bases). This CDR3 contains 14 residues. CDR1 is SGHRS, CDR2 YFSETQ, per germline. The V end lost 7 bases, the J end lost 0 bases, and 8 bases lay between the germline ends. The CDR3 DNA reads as TGCGCCAGCGAAGAGGGCTCTGGGGCCAACGTCCTGACTTTC. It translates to CASEEGSGANVLTF. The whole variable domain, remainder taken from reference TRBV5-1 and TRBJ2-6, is KAGVTQTPRYLIKTRGQQVTLSCSPISGHRSVSWYQQTPGQGLQFLFEYFSETQRNKGNFPGRFSGRQFSNSRSEMNVSTLELGDSALYLCASEEGSGANVLTFGAGSRLTVL.

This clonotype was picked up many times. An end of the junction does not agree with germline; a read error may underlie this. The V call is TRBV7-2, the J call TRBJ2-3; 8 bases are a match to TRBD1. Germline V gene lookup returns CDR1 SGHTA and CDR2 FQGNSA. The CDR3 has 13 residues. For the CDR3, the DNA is TGTGCCAGCAGCACGCAGGGGGCGCAGGCTTGTGCATTT. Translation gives CASSTQGAQACAF.

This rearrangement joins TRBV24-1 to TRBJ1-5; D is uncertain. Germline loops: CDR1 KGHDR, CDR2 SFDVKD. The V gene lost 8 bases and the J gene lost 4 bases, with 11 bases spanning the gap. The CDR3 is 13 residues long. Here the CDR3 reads CATTSGRNQPQHF. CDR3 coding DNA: TGTGCCACCACCTCCGGACGGAATCAGCCCCAGCATTTT.

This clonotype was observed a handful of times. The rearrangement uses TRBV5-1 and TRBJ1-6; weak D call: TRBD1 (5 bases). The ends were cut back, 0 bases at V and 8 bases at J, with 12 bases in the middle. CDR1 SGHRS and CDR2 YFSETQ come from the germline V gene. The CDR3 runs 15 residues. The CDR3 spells CASSLAGRVYSPLHF. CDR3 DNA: TGCGCCAGCAGCTTGGCCGGCAGGGTGTATTCACCCCTCCACTTT.

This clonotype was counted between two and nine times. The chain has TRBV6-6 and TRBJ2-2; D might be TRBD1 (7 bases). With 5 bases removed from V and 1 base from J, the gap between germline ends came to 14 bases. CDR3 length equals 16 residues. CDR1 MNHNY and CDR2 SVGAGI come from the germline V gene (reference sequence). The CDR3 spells CASSPDREVNTGELFF. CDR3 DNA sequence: TGTGCCAGCAGTCCCGACAGGGAGGTGAACACCGGGGAGCTGTTTTTT.

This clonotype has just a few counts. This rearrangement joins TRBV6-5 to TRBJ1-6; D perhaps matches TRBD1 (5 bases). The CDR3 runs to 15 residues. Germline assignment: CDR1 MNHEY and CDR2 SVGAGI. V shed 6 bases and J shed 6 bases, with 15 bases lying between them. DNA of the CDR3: TGTGCCAGCAGCTGGGATCGGGACGGTAATTCACCCCTCCACTTT. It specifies CASSWDRDGNSPLHF.

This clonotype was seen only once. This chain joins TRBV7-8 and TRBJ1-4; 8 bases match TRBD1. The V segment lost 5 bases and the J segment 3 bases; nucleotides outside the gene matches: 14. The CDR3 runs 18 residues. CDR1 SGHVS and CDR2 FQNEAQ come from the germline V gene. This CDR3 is CASSPRARGRAANEKLFF. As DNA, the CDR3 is TGTGCCAGCAGCCCAAGGGCCAGGGGGCGCGCAGCTAATGAAAAACTGTTTTTT. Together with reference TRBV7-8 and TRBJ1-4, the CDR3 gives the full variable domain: GAGVSQSPRYKVAKRGQDVALRCDPISGHVSLFWYQQALGQGPEFLTYFQNEAQLDKSGLPSDRFFAERPEGSVSTLKIQRTQQEDSAVYLCASSPRARGRAANEKLFFGSGTQLSVL.

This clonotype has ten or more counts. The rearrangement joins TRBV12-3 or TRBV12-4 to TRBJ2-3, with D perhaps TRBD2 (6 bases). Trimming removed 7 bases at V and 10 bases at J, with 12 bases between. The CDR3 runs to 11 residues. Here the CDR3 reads CASIRGGAQYF. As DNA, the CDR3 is TGTGCCAGCATAAGGGGAGGTGCGCAGTATTTT.

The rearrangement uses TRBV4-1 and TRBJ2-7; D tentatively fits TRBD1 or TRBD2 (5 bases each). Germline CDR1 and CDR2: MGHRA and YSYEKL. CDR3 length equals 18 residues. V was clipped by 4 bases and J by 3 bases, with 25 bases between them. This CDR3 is CASSRRLRVETTRYEQYF. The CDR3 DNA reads TGCGCCAGCAGCCGCCGACTCAGGGTGGAGACTACTCGCTACGAGCAGTACTTC.

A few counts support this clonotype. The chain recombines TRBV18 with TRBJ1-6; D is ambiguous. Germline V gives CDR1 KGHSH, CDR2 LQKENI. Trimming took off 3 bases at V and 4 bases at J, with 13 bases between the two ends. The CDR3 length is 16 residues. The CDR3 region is CASSPADGVYNSPLHF. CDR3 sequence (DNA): TGTGCCAGCTCACCTGCGGACGGAGTATATAATTCACCCCTCCACTTT.